The next 15 T cell receptor beta chains were all read from a single sample in a study of OX40 agonist ivuxolimab in advanced cancers. Data came from immunoSEQ multiplex PCR; TCRdb stores just in-frame clones and leaves some out. The sample includes nearly 45,000 clones, approximately 88% seen only once; the top ten take less than 20%. The sample in question was CD4+ or CD8+ T cells sorted from blood, obtained in a trial of the OX40 agonist ivuxolimab. The receptors shown here come from an adult with an advanced solid tumor such as melanoma, head and neck, liver or kidney cancer.

The rearrangement links TRBV5-1 to TRBJ2-2; 7 positions match TRBD1. The V gene's germline CDR1 is SGHRS and CDR2 YFSETQ. This CDR3 spans 17 amino acids. Germline trimming cut 2 bases from V and 1 base from J; bases unmatched to any gene: 8. For the CDR3, the DNA is TGCGCCAGCAGCTTTCCCTTGGACAGGTTGAACACCGGGGAGCTGTTTTTT. Amino acids: CASSFPLDRLNTGELFF. Based on the CDR3 plus reference TRBV5-1 and TRBJ2-2, the full variable domain is KAGVTQTPRYLIKTRGQQVTLSCSPISGHRSVSWYQQTPGQGLQFLFEYFSETQRNKGNFPGRFSGRQFSNSRSEMNVSTLELGDSALYLCASSFPLDRLNTGELFFGEGSRLTVL.

The genes are TRBV4-1 and TRBJ2-3; D gene uncertain. Trimming stripped 2 bases from V and 2 bases from J, with 11 bases between. Germline-derived CDR1 and CDR2 are MGHRA and YSYEKL. This CDR3 region has 15 residues. In nucleotides, the CDR3 is TGCGCCAGCAGCCAATACTGGGCTAACACAGATACGCAGTATTTT. Protein product: CASSQYWANTDTQYF.

The rearrangement uses TRBV27 and TRBJ2-5, with 8 bases aligning to TRBD2. This CDR3 has 14 residues. The germline CDR1 and CDR2 sequences are MNHEY and SMNVEV (reference sequence). Trimming took 3 bases from V and 5 from J; bases not matched to a gene: 5. In DNA, the CDR3 is TGTGCCAGCAGTTTTACTAGCGGTCGGGAGACCCAGTACTTC. Its translation: CASSFTSGRETQYF.

V and J are TRBV2 and TRBJ1-5; maybe TRBD1 (6 bases). The CDR3 is 13 amino acids. With 8 bases removed from V and 4 bases from J, the gap between germline ends came to 12 bases. Germline CDR1 SNHLY, CDR2 FYNNEI. The DNA for the CDR3 is TGTGCCAGCGACAGGAAGCTTAATCAGCCCCAGCATTTT. Protein product: CASDRKLNQPQHF.

The chain couples TRBV6-6 to TRBJ2-3, with 7 bases aligning to TRBD1. V shed 6 bases, J shed 3 bases, and the junction held 9 bases outside the gene matches. CDR3 length: 15 amino acids. Per the germline V gene, CDR1 is MNHNY and CDR2 is SVGAGI (reference sequence). Written as DNA, the CDR3 is TGTGCCAGCAGCCGAGACAGGGTGGGAACAGATACGCAGTATTTT. It is translated as CASSRDRVGTDTQYF.

V is TRBV14 and J is TRBJ2-7, with 9 bases that match TRBD1. Germline V gene data show CDR1 as SGHDN and CDR2 as FVKESK. With 8 bases clipped from V and 2 bases from J, the junction kept 1 base outside the gene matches. CDR3 size: 12 residues. CDR3 nucleotide sequence: TGTGCCAGCGGGGACAGGGCCTACGAGCAGTACTTC. It specifies CASGDRAYEQYF.

The chain has TRBV5-1 and TRBJ2-2, with a possible D match to TRBD2 (5 bases). The V end was cut by 3 bases, the J end by 1 base, with 7 bases between. The germline V gene encodes CDR1 SGHRS and CDR2 YFSETQ. The CDR3 sequence is 14 residues long. The CDR3 DNA reads as TGCGCCAGCAGCTGGAGGCTGAACACCGGGGAGCTGTTTTTT. This codes for CASSWRLNTGELFF.

The rearrangement joins TRBV27 to TRBJ1-5; D remains unclear. Trimming removed 5 bases from V and 0 bases from J, with 14 bases in between. CDR1 and CDR2 (germline): MNHEY, SMNVEV (reference sequence). The CDR3 is 16 amino acids. CDR3 amino acids: CASSPNPGRSNQPQHF. CDR3 DNA: TGTGCCAGCAGTCCCAACCCCGGACGTAGCAATCAGCCCCAGCATTTT.

Turning to this clone: Germline is not matched at one junction end, which may reflect a read error. CDR3 DNA sequence: TGCGCCAGCAACTTGGGACAGGGGACCTCACCCCTCCACTTT. Amino acid sequence: CASNLGQGTSPLHF. The V call is TRBV5-1, the J call TRBJ1-6; 10 nucleotides line up with TRBD1. The CDR3 spans 14 residues. Germline CDR1 is SGHRS and CDR2 is YFSETQ. Full variable domain (remainder filled in from reference TRBV5-1 and TRBJ1-6): KAGVTQTPRYLIKTRGQQVTLSCSPISGHRSVSWYQQTPGQGLQFLFEYFSETQRNKGNFPGRFSGRQFSNSRSEMNVSTLELGDSALYLCASNLGQGTSPLHFGNGTRLTVT.

This chain uses TRBV5-8 with TRBJ1-1; 10 positions agree with TRBD1. J lost 5 bases, V lost 4 bases, and 8 bases had no gene match. The CDR3 is 15 amino acids. The V gene's germline CDR1 is SGHTS and CDR2 YDEGEE. CDR3 coding DNA: TGTGCCAGCAGCCCGGGACAGGGGAGTTGGACTGAAGCTTTCTTT. Translation gives CASSPGQGSWTEAFF.

The rearrangement links TRBV6-5 to TRBJ1-1, with D tentatively TRBD1 (5 bases). The CDR3 consists of 15 residues. Germline CDR1 reads MNHEY; CDR2 reads SVGAGI. Trimming shortened V by 2 bases and J by 2 bases, and 12 bases separated the two germline ends. The CDR3 DNA follows: TGTGCCAGCAGTTACGAGGCAGGGACTAACACTGAAGCTTTCTTT. Protein sequence: CASSYEAGTNTEAFF.

The sample holds one count of this clone. V gene TRBV9 combines with J gene TRBJ1-2; no firm D call. Germline V CDR1 and CDR2: SGDLS, YYNGEE. V dropped 0 bases and J dropped 6 bases, with 15 bases sitting between them. The CDR3 has 15 amino acids. CDR3 loop: CASSVGGSGPDGYTF. The CDR3 DNA reads TGTGCCAGCAGCGTAGGTGGATCCGGCCCCGATGGCTACACCTTC.

V and J are TRBV4-2 and TRBJ2-3; TRBD1 matches 8 bases. Looked up from germline, CDR1 is LGHNA and CDR2 is YNFKEQ. Trimming took 1 base from V and 4 from J; bases not matched to a gene: 4. This CDR3 is 15 amino acids long. As DNA, the CDR3 is TGTGCCAGCAGCCAAGGTACAGGGGGAGCAGATACGCAGTATTTT. Protein product: CASSQGTGGADTQYF.

The J gene is TRBJ2-7, the V gene TRBV6-6; D is unresolved. CDR3 length: 13 amino acids. V was shortened by 2 bases and J by 5 bases, with 10 bases between the two germline ends. From germline, CDR1 is MNHNY and CDR2 SVGAGI (reference sequence). CDR3 amino acids: CASSYVRLHEQYF. The CDR3, as DNA: TGTGCCAGCAGTTACGTCAGATTGCACGAGCAGTACTTC.

The chain employs TRBV5-1 and TRBJ2-7; the D gene is possibly TRBD1 (6 bases). Trimming cost V 1 base and J 5 bases, with 16 bases left between them. The germline V gene has CDR1 SGHRS and CDR2 YFSETQ. The CDR3 is made up of 15 amino acids. Here the CDR3 DNA reads TGCGCCAGCAGCTTGTCGTCAGGGGTGTCCCACGAGCAGTACTTC. Residues: CASSLSSGVSHEQYF.